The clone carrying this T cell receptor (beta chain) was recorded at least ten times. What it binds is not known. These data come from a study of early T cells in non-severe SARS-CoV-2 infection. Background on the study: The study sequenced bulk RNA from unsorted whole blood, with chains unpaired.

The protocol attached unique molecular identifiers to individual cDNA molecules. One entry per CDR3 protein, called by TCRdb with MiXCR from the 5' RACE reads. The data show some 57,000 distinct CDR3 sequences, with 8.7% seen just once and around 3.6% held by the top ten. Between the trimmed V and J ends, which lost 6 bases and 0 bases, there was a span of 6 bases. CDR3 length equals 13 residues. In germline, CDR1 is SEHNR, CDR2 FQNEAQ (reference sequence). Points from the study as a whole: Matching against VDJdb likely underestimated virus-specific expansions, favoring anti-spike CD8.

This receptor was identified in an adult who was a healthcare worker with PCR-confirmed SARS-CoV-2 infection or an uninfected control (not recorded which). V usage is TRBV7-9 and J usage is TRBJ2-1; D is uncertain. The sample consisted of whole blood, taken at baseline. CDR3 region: CASSSSSYNEQFF. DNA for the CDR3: TGTGCCAGCAGTTCCAGCTCCTACAATGAGCAGTTCTTC. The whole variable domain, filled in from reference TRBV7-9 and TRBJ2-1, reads DTGVSQNPRHKITKRGQNVTFRCDPISEHNRLYWYRQTLGQGPEFLTYFQNEAQLEKSRLLSDRFSAERPKGSFSTLEIQRTEQGDSAMYLCASSSSSYNEQFFGPGTRLTVL.